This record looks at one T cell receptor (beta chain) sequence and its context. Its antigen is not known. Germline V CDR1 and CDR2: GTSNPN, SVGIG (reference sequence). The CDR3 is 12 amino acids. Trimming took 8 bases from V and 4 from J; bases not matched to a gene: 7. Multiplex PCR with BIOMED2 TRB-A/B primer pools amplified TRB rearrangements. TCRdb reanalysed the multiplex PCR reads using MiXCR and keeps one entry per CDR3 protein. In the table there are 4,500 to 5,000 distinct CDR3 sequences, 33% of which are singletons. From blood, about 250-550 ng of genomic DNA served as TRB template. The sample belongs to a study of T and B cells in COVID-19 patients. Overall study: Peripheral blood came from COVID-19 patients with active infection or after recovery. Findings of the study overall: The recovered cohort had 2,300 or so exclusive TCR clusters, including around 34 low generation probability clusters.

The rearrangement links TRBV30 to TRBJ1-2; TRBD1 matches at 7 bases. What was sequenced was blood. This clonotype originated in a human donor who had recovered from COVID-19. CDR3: CAKQGLGYGYTF. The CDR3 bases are TGTGCCAAACAGGGGCTTGGCTATGGCTACACCTTC.